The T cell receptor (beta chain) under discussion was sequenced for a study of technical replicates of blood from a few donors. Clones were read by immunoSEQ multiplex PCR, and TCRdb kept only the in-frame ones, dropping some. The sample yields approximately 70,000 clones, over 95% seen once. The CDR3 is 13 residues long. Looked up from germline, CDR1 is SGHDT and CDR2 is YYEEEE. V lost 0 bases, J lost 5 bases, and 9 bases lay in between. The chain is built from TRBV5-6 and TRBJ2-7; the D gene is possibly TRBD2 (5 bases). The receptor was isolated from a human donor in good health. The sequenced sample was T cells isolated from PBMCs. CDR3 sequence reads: CASSLAAGHEQYF. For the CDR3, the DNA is TGTGCCAGCAGCTTGGCCGCGGGTCACGAGCAGTACTTC.